These 8 T cell receptor beta chains were sequenced from one sample in a study of CD8+ T cells in alopecia areata. The sample's treatment: oral pan-JAK inhibitor, 5-10 mg twice daily. Reverse transcription of extracted RNA yielded cDNA, which provided the sequencing template. TCRdb's copy holds only in-frame clones and misses some; the assay was immunoSEQ multiplex PCR. The sample has 150,000 to 200,000 clones, around three fifths seen once. The sequenced sample was CD4+ T cells sorted from blood, obtained at week 24, from a patient treated with tofacitinib. The receptors here all came from a human donor with alopecia areata.

This rearrangement joins TRBV6-6 to TRBJ2-5, with D perhaps TRBD1 (5 bases). V was trimmed by 6 bases and J by 0 bases, leaving 11 bases between them. The CDR3 sequence is 14 residues long. Germline values: CDR1 MNHNY, CDR2 SVGAGI (reference sequence). The CDR3 sequence is CASSFDSYQETQYF. CDR3 DNA: TGTGCCAGCAGCTTCGACAGCTACCAAGAGACCCAGTACTTC.

The J gene is TRBJ1-6, the V gene TRBV30, with D unclear. Germline V gene sequence: CDR1 GTSNPN, CDR2 SVGIG (reference sequence). Trimming pared 0 bases from V and 10 bases from J, leaving 7 bases between. The CDR3 is 12 amino acids. The CDR3: CAWSVSSSPLHF. CDR3 bases: TGTGCCTGGAGTGTATCCAGCTCACCCCTCCACTTT.

This clone occurred a few times. The gene calls are TRBV19 and TRBJ1-6; D possibly corresponds to TRBD1 (6 bases). CDR3 size: 15 residues. CDR1 is LNHDA, CDR2 SQIVND, per germline (reference sequence). The V end lost 5 bases, the J end lost 1 base, and 9 bases lay between the germline ends. Here the CDR3 DNA reads TGTGCCAGTAGTCCAGGACAGTCCTATAATTCACCCCTCCACTTT. This encodes CASSPGQSYNSPLHF.

This chain joins TRBV9 and TRBJ2-1, with D unclear. The CDR3 loop spans 15 amino acids. Germline assignment: CDR1 SGDLS and CDR2 YYNGEE. V was shortened by 0 bases and J by 5 bases, with 12 bases between the two germline ends. The CDR3 DNA follows: TGTGCCAGCAGCGTAGCAACAACTCTAGACAATGAGCAGTTCTTC. Its protein product is CASSVATTLDNEQFF.

This clone was counted ten times or more. The chain links TRBV7-3 to TRBJ1-2; D is unclear. This CDR3 contains 14 residues. V lost 6 bases, J lost 0 bases, and 11 bases lay in between. Germline CDR1 SGHTA, CDR2 FQGTGA. The CDR3 protein is CASSLQRTNYGYTF. Here the CDR3 DNA reads TGTGCCAGCAGTCTTCAAAGGACTAACTATGGCTACACCTTC.

The chain employs TRBV15 and TRBJ2-2; D ambiguous. Per the germline V gene, CDR1 is LNHNV and CDR2 is YYDKDF (reference sequence). Trimming stripped 0 bases from V and 8 bases from J, with 7 bases between. CDR3 length: 13 residues. The CDR3 DNA reads as TGTGCCACCAGCAGAGATCTTACTGGGGAGCTGTTTTTT. It encodes CATSRDLTGELFF. Complete variable domain (other parts from reference TRBV15 and TRBJ2-2): DAMVIQNPRYQVTQFGKPVTLSCSQTLNHNVMYWYQQKSSQAPKLLFHYYDKDFNNEADTPDNFQSRRPNTSFCFLDIRSPGLGDTAMYLCATSRDLTGELFFGEGSRLTVL.

The chain is built from TRBV4-3 and TRBJ2-3; D remains unclear. This CDR3 contains 15 residues. Germline lookup yields CDR1 LGHNA and CDR2 YSLEER. Trimming shortened V by 0 bases and J by 0 bases, and 7 bases separated the two germline ends. CDR3 sequence reads: CASSQETHSTDTQYF. Written as DNA, the CDR3 is TGCGCCAGCAGCCAAGAGACCCATAGCACAGATACGCAGTATTTT.

The CDR3 nucleotides are TGCGCCAGCAGCCTGGACCACTATGGCTACACCTTC. Protein sequence: CASSLDHYGYTF. The V and J genes are TRBV5-1 and TRBJ1-2; D not resolved. Trimming cost V 4 bases and J 3 bases, with 7 bases left between them. Germline V lookup: CDR1 SGHRS, CDR2 YFSETQ. The CDR3 totals 12 residues. Full variable domain (outside the CDR3, taken from reference TRBV5-1 and TRBJ1-2): KAGVTQTPRYLIKTRGQQVTLSCSPISGHRSVSWYQQTPGQGLQFLFEYFSETQRNKGNFPGRFSGRQFSNSRSEMNVSTLELGDSALYLCASSLDHYGYTFGSGTRLTVV.